Listed here is a single TCR beta chain. Its antigen is undetermined. The CDR3 sequence is 12 residues long. Trimming took 8 bases from V and 2 from J; bases not matched to a gene: 4. Germline CDR1 reads SGHKS; CDR2 reads YYEKEE (reference sequence). The data are from a study of T-cell reconstitution after alpha-beta-depleted transplantation in children. General observations from the study: From newly produced T cells came most of the T-cell counts and diversity one year after transplant. From surviving recipient T cells and thymic progenitors came the high day-60 TCRbeta diversity observed in some patients. Several hundred graft clones that had expanded were reportedly the source of alpha-beta T cells about two months after transplant.

The TCRbeta library incorporated unique molecular identifiers. One entry per CDR3 protein, called by TCRdb with MiXCR from the PCR reads. The sample shows 250,000 to 300,000 distinct CDR3 sequences, around 7.1% of them seen only once. V usage is TRBV5-5 and J usage is TRBJ2-7, with 7 nucleotides matching TRBD1. Sequenced material: peripheral blood, taken 360 days after TCRalphabeta/CD19-depleted stem cell transplant. The clonotype was recovered from a female patient aged 2-9 years who had a stem cell transplant for Fanconi anemia, so the T cells may come from the graft donor. As DNA, the CDR3 is TGTGCCAGTCAGGGGGTGCCCTACGAGCAGTACGTC. This gives the protein CASQGVPYEQYV.